This T cell receptor beta chain is from a study of B cell selection in AIRE deficiency. Study-level findings and limits: About a third of healthy-donor shared Treg TCRbeta sequences appeared in patient Tconv cells. AIRE-deficient Tconv and Treg repertoires matched healthy donors in TCRBV, CDR3 length, diversity. Of 3,000 to 4,500 shared Treg TCRbeta sequences, around 30% were healthy-only, over 7% patient-only.

How the authors handled the data: Pooled conventional T cells gave about 1x10^5 patient and 130,000 to 150,000 donor TCRbeta sequences. Measured with immunoSEQ multiplex PCR; TCRdb has only the in-frame clones, and not every one. The V and J calls and clone size come from that table; D and trimming were worked out from the DNA. This table holds tens of thousands of clones, about 96% found once. Details on this clone: What it recognizes is unknown.

Conventional CD4 T cells were sorted as CD4+CD127+ cells. The source of this sequence is a human donor in good health. Sequencing was carried out using CD4+CD127+ conventional T cells sorted from PBMCs.

In nucleotides, the CDR3 is TGTGCCAGCAGTGGAACAGGGGGCGCGACTGAAGCTTTCTTT. Its translation: CASSGTGGATEAFF. The chain joins TRBV28 to TRBJ1-1; TRBD1 aligns across 9 bases. The length of the CDR3 is 14 residues. CDR1 and CDR2 from the germline V gene are MDHEN and SYDVKM. Trimming removed 5 bases from V and 5 bases from J; junction bases left unmatched: 6.